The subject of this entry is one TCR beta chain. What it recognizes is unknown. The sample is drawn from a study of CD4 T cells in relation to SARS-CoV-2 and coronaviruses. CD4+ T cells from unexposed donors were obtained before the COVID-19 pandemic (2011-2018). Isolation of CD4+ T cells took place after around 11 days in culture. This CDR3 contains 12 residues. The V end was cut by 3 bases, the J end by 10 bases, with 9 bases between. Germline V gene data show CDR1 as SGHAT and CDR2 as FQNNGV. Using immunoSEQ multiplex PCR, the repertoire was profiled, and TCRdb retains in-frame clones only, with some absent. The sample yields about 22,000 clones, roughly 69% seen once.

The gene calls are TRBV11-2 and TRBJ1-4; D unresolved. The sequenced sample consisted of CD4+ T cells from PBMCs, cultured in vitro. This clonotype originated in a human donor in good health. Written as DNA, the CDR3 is TGTGCCAGCAGCTTTAGTACCGGAAAACTGTTTTTT. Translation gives CASSFSTGKLFF.